Following are 20 T cell receptor beta chains from one sample sequenced in a study of blood T cell repertoires in COVID-19. The assay was immunoSEQ multiplex PCR, and TCRdb's table has in-frame clones only and misses some. The sample has around 150,000 clones, around 80% seen once. Sequences were obtained from peripheral blood. The receptors were gathered from a woman aged 80 or over with acute or convalescent COVID-19.

The rearrangement links TRBV5-8 to TRBJ2-2; 9 nucleotides align to TRBD1. This CDR3 region has 15 residues. Germline CDR1 reads SGHTS; CDR2 reads YDEGEE. J was trimmed by 5 bases and V by 4 bases; bases with no gene match: 6. The CDR3: CASSPRDRVTGELFF. The CDR3, as DNA: TGTGCCAGCAGCCCCCGGGACAGGGTGACCGGGGAGCTGTTTTTT.

The genes are TRBV10-3 and TRBJ2-1; 9 bases align to TRBD1. With 11 bases clipped from V and 6 bases from J, the junction kept 17 bases outside the gene matches. The CDR3 totals 16 residues. Germline CDR1 is ENHRY and CDR2 is SYGVKD. For the CDR3, the DNA is TGTGCCCCCGGGGGGTCTGGGACAGGGATATGCAATGAGCAGTTCTTC. The encoded protein is CAPGGSGTGICNEQFF.

The genes are TRBV11-2 and TRBJ2-7, with D perhaps matching TRBD2 (5 bases). The CDR3 extends over 15 amino acids. Trimming took off 5 bases at V and 2 bases at J, with 16 bases between the two ends. CDR1 is SGHAT and CDR2 is FQNNGV in the germline V gene. The CDR3 bases are TGTGCCAGCAGCCCAAGACTAACCGACGCCTACGAGCAGTACTTC. It encodes CASSPRLTDAYEQYF. The entire variable domain, with the rest obtained from reference TRBV11-2 and TRBJ2-7, is as follows: EAGVAQSPRYKIIEKRQSVAFWCNPISGHATLYWYQQILGQGPKLLIQFQNNGVVDDSQLPKDRFSAERLKGVDSTLKIQPAKLEDSAVYLCASSPRLTDAYEQYFGPGTRLTVT.

CDR3 region: CASESGLAGMSTGELFF. The CDR3 nucleotides are TGTGCCAGTGAATCCGGACTAGCGGGAATGAGTACCGGGGAGCTGTTTTTT. J is TRBJ2-2 and V is TRBV5-6; 12 positions agree with TRBD2. The CDR3 totals 17 residues. CDR1 and CDR2 (germline): SGHDT, YYEEEE. The J segment lost 5 bases and the V segment lost 8 bases, leaving 13 bases of the junction unmatched. Filled out from reference TRBV5-6 and TRBJ2-2, the complete variable domain reads DAGVTQSPTHLIKTRGQQVTLRCSPKSGHDTVSWYQQALGQGPQFIFQYYEEEERQRGNFPDRFSGHQFPNYSSELNVNALLLGDSALYLCASESGLAGMSTGELFFGEGSRLTVL.

This rearrangement joins TRBV9 to TRBJ1-5; a possible D gene is TRBD1 (5 bases). Germline CDR1 is SGDLS and CDR2 is YYNGEE. Trimming left V 2 bases short and J 7 bases short, with 13 bases between. The CDR3 contains 14 residues. The chain's CDR3 is CASSVGGSGQPQHF. The CDR3 nucleotides are TGTGCCAGCAGCGTCGGGGGGAGCGGGCAGCCCCAGCATTTT.

The rearrangement links TRBV5-6 to TRBJ2-2; 9 nucleotides match TRBD2. This CDR3 contains 14 residues. Trimming removed 6 bases from V and 6 bases from J; junction bases left unmatched: 6. Germline CDR1 reads SGHDT; CDR2 reads YYEEEE. The CDR3 loop is CASTPAGGAGELFF. The CDR3 nucleotides are TGTGCCAGCACCCCTGCGGGGGGGGCCGGGGAGCTGTTTTTT.

The chain combines TRBV3-1 (or the pseudogene TRBV3-2) with TRBJ1-2; the D gene is possibly TRBD1 (5 bases). This CDR3 is built from 14 residues. Germline V lookup: CDR1 LGHDT, CDR2 YNNKEL (reference sequence). V gave up 0 bases and J gave up 7 bases, with 12 bases separating them. CDR3 protein: CASSQDQGVTGYTF. The CDR3 nucleotides read TGTGCCAGCAGCCAAGATCAAGGGGTAACTGGCTACACCTTC.

The chain couples TRBV4-1 to TRBJ2-2, with 12 bases lining up with TRBD2. This CDR3 region has 21 residues. CDR1 is MGHRA, CDR2 YSYEKL, per germline. V lost 1 base, J lost 2 bases, and 14 bases stayed unmatched. Written as DNA, the CDR3 is TGCGCCAGCAGCCAAGGACTCCCTGCTCGACTAGCGGGAGTAAACACCGGGGAGCTGTTTTTT. This translates into CASSQGLPARLAGVNTGELFF.

The chain has TRBV7-2 and TRBJ2-1; TRBD1 aligns across 10 bases. Per germline, CDR1 SGHTA and CDR2 FQGNSA. The V segment lost 5 bases and the J segment 8 bases; nucleotides outside the gene matches: 6. This CDR3 has 14 amino acids. For the CDR3, the DNA is TGTGCCAGCAGCCGGGACAGGGGAAGAGATGAGCAGTTCTTC. It is translated as CASSRDRGRDEQFF. The complete variable domain, with remaining parts taken from reference TRBV7-2 and TRBJ2-1, reads GAGVSQSPSNKVTEKGKDVELRCDPISGHTALYWYRQSLGQGLEFLIYFQGNSAPDKSGLPSDRFSAERTGGSVSTLTIQRTQQEDSAVYLCASSRDRGRDEQFFGPGTRLTVL.

The rearrangement joins TRBV2 to TRBJ2-5, with D possibly being TRBD2 (6 bases). In germline, CDR1 is SNHLY, CDR2 FYNNEI. CDR3 length: 15 amino acids. Trimming removed 0 bases at V and 5 bases at J, with 13 bases between. The CDR3 loop reads CASSEARGPTETQYF. CDR3 DNA: TGTGCCAGCAGTGAAGCGCGGGGACCGACGGAGACCCAGTACTTC.

The J gene is TRBJ2-7, the V gene TRBV28; TRBD2 matches 8 bases. The V and J ends lost 6 bases and 6 bases, in that order; junction bases with no gene match: 7. From germline, CDR1 is MDHEN and CDR2 SYDVKM. CDR3 length: 13 amino acids. CDR3 coding DNA: TGTGCCAGCAGGCGCGGGAGGTTAGCCGAGCAGTACTTC. Its protein is CASRRGRLAEQYF.

This clone was detected only once. The chain has TRBV4-2 and TRBJ2-1; TRBD2 matches 9 bases. J gave up 2 bases and V 0 bases, and 2 bases lay outside the gene matches. The CDR3 runs to 16 residues. Germline loops: CDR1 LGHNA, CDR2 YNFKEQ. The CDR3 sequence: CASSQDLAGTYNEQFF. The CDR3 nucleotides read TGTGCCAGCAGCCAAGATCTAGCGGGAACCTACAATGAGCAGTTCTTC.

The V gene is TRBV5-6, the J gene TRBJ2-7, with D tentatively TRBD1 (6 bases). CDR1 SGHDT and CDR2 YYEEEE come from the germline V gene. The CDR3 runs to 15 residues. Trimming removed 1 base at V and 6 bases at J, with 17 bases between. The CDR3 sequence: CASSLRQGLSGEQYF. The DNA for the CDR3 is TGTGCCAGCAGCTTGCGGCAGGGGCTTTCGGGCGAGCAGTACTTC.

The chain carries TRBV5-1 and TRBJ2-5; 8 bases map to TRBD1. CDR3 size: 13 residues. Germline assignment: CDR1 SGHRS and CDR2 YFSETQ. V gave up 4 bases and J gave up 5 bases; unmatched junction bases: 4. As DNA, the CDR3 is TGCGCCAGCAGCCCGACAGGGGTGGAGACCCAGTACTTC. It codes for CASSPTGVETQYF.

The table lists this clone with a count of one. One end of the junction does not line up with germline, which may come from a read error. The J gene is TRBJ2-5, the V gene TRBV7-7; the D gene is possibly TRBD2 (5 bases). Germline V CDR1 and CDR2: SSHAT, FNYEAQ (reference sequence). This CDR3 has 12 residues. In DNA, the CDR3 is TGTGCTAGCAGCTCGGAGGCGGGGACCCAGTACTTC. It encodes CASSSEAGTQYF.

The chain has TRBV29-1 and TRBJ2-3, with 7 bases aligning to TRBD2. The germline gives CDR1 SQVTM, CDR2 ANQGSEA. The CDR3 length is 12 residues. The V segment lost 7 bases and the J segment 6 bases; nucleotides outside the gene matches: 7. This CDR3 is CSARLARDTQYF. The CDR3 DNA reads TGCAGCGCCCGACTAGCCCGGGATACGCAGTATTTT.

The chain joins TRBV25-1 to TRBJ1-5; no clear D gene. V was shortened by 3 bases and J by 5 bases, with 5 bases between the two germline ends. Germline CDR1 reads MGHDK; CDR2 reads SYGVNS. This CDR3 has 12 residues. The CDR3 DNA reads as TGTGCCAGCAGTGACGTTGATCAGCCCCAGCATTTT. The encoded protein is CASSDVDQPQHF.

The rearrangement joins TRBV28 to TRBJ2-3; 7 nucleotides match TRBD1. V shed 5 bases, J shed 3 bases, and the junction held 14 bases outside the gene matches. The germline CDR1 and CDR2 sequences are MDHEN and SYDVKM. This CDR3 has 17 residues. CDR3 sequence: CASSPLQGVLGTDTQYF. As DNA, the CDR3 is TGTGCCAGCAGTCCACTCCAGGGGGTCCTTGGGACAGATACGCAGTATTTT.

The gene calls are TRBV18 and TRBJ2-3; no definite D call. V lost 2 bases, J lost 0 bases, and 9 bases lay in between. The germline gives CDR1 KGHSH, CDR2 LQKENI. CDR3 length: 15 amino acids. The CDR3 loop reads CASSPATPSTDTQYF. CDR3 DNA: TGTGCCAGCTCACCAGCTACCCCTAGCACAGATACGCAGTATTTT.

The chain uses TRBV6-5 and TRBJ1-2; 7 bases match TRBD1. The trim removed 5 bases at V and 3 bases at J, leaving 3 bases unmatched. This CDR3 region has 13 residues. Germline loops: CDR1 MNHEY, CDR2 SVGAGI. The CDR3 sequence: CASSPGTDYGYTF. CDR3 DNA sequence: TGTGCCAGCAGTCCCGGGACAGACTATGGCTACACCTTC.